Presented here are 5 T cell receptor beta chains from one specimen sequenced in a study of T cell repertoires in cytomegalovirus infection. TCRdb independently ran MiXCR on the reads; one entry per CDR3 protein. The data show about 260,000 distinct CDR3 sequences, less than 9.5% seen once. Sample: PBMCs. Receptors were obtained from a human donor in good health (CMV status not recorded). Some clones in this sample may be carry-over from other donors' samples.

This clonotype has more than one count but fewer than ten. This chain links TRBV7-2 with TRBJ1-5, with D uncertain. This CDR3 contains 14 residues. V was cut by 7 bases and J by 7 bases, with 17 bases left in between. Per the germline V gene, CDR1 is SGHTA and CDR2 is FQGNSA. In nucleotides, the CDR3 is TGTGCCAGCAACAATCTGGGAGGAAACCAGCCCCAGCATTTT. It encodes CASNNLGGNQPQHF.

This clonotype was seen many times. This rearrangement joins TRBV7-2 to TRBJ1-2; D not resolved. Trimming took 2 bases from V and 3 from J, leaving 13 bases between them. Per germline, CDR1 SGHTA and CDR2 FQGNSA. There are 15 residues in the CDR3. The CDR3 is CASSLLPEGYYGYTF. The CDR3, as DNA: TGTGCCAGCAGCTTATTACCGGAGGGCTACTATGGCTACACCTTC.

This clonotype came up many times. This chain joins TRBV7-2 and TRBJ1-5; 8 bases fit TRBD1. This CDR3 has 18 residues. Germline-derived CDR1 and CDR2 are SGHTA and FQGNSA. Unmatched junction bases numbered 9, after V lost 2 bases and J lost 0 bases. DNA for the CDR3: TGTGCCAGCAGCTTAATGAGCAGGGGGCGAGGTAGCAATCAGCCCCAGCATTTT. Residues: CASSLMSRGRGSNQPQHF.

This clonotype appeared many times. J is TRBJ1-4 and V is TRBV7-6; D might be TRBD1 (6 bases). The CDR3 sequence is 16 residues long. Deletions cut 5 bases from V and 6 bases from J, with 19 bases between. The germline CDR1 and CDR2 sequences are SGHVS and FNYEAQ. The CDR3 loop reads CASSLFGRGSDEKLFF. The CDR3 DNA reads as TGTGCCAGCAGCCTATTCGGCAGGGGCTCGGATGAAAAACTGTTTTTT.

This clonotype was seen only a few times. The chain is built from TRBV18 and TRBJ2-6; D gene uncertain. The germline V gene has CDR1 KGHSH and CDR2 LQKENI. The CDR3 runs to 16 residues. Deletions cut 4 bases from V and 0 bases from J, with 10 bases between. CDR3 coding DNA: TGTGCCAGCTCACAACCGCTGGGCTCTGGGGCCAACGTCCTGACTTTC. Its translation is CASSQPLGSGANVLTF.